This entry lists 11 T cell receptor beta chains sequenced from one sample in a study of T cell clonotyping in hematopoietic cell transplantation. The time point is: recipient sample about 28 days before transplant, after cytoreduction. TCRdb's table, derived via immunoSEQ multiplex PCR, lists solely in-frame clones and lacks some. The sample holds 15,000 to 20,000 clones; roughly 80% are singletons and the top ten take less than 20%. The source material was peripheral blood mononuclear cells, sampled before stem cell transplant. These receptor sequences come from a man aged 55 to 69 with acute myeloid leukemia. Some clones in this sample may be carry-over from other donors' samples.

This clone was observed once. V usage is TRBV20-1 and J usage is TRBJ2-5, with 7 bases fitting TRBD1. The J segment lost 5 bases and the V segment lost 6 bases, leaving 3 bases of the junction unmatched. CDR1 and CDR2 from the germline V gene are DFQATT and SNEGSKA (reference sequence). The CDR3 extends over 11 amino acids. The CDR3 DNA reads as TGCAGTGCAGACAGGGATGAGACCCAGTACTTC. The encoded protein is CSADRDETQYF.

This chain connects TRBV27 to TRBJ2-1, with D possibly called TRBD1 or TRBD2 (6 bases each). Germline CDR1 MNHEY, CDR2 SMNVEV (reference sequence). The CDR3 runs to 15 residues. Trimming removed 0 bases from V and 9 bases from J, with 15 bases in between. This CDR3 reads CASSLSRRGVSEQFF. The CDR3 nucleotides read TGTGCCAGCAGTTTATCCAGAAGGGGGGTCAGTGAGCAGTTCTTC.

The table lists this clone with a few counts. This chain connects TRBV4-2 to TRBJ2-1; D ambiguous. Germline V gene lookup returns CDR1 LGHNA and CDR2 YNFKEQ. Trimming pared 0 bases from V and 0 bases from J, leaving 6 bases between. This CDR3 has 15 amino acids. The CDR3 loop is CASSQEPSSYNEQFF. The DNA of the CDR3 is TGTGCCAGCAGCCAAGAACCAAGCTCCTACAATGAGCAGTTCTTC.

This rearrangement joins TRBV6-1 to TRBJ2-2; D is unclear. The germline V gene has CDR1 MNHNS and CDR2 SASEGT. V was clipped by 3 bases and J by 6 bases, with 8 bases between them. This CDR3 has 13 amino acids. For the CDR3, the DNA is TGTGCCAGCAGTGAGGCACTACCCGGGGAGCTGTTTTTT. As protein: CASSEALPGELFF.

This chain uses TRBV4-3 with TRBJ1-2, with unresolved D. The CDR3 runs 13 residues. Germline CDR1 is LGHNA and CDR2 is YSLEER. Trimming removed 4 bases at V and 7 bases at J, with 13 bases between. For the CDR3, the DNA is TGCGCCAGCAGCCTTACCCAACTGGCTGGCTACACCTTC. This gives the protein CASSLTQLAGYTF.

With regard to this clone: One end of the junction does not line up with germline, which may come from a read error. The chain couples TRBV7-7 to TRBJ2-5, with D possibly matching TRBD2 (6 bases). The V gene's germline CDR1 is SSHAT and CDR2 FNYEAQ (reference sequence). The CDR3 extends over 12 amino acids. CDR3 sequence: CASSANGRTQYF. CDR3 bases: TGTGCTAGCAGCGCCAACGGGAGGACCCAGTACTTC.

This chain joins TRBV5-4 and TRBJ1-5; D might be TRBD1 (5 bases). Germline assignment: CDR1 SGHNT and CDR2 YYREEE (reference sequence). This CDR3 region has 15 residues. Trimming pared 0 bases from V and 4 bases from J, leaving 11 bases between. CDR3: CASSLGAGPNQPQHF. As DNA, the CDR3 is TGTGCCAGCAGCTTGGGGGCAGGGCCAAATCAGCCCCAGCATTTT.

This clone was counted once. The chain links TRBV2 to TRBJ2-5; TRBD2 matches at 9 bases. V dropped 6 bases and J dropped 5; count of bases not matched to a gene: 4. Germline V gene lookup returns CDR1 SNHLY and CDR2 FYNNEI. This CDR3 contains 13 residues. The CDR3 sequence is CASSFSGGETQYF. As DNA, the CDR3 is TGTGCCAGCAGCTTTAGCGGGGGCGAGACCCAGTACTTC.

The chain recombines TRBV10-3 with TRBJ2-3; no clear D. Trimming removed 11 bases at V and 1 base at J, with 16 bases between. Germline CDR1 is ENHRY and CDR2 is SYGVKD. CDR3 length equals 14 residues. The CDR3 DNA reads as TGTGCCTCGGCGAGAGTCGATGGCACAGATACGCAGTATTTT. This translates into CASARVDGTDTQYF.

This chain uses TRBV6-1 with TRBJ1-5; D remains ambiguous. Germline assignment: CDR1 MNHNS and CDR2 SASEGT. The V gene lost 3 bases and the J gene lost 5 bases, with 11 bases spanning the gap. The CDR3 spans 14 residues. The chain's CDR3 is CASSERDTHQPQHF. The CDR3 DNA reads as TGTGCCAGCAGTGAGCGCGACACCCATCAGCCCCAGCATTTT.

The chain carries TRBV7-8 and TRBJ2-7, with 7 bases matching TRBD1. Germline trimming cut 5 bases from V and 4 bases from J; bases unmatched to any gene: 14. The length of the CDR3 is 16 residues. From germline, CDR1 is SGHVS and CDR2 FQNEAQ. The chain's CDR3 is CASSPNPAGTAYEQYF. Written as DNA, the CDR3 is TGTGCCAGCAGCCCAAACCCGGCCGGGACAGCTTACGAGCAGTACTTC.